Below, one T cell receptor (beta chain) is given with its context. The specificity of this receptor is unknown. Base-call qualities are not available, and no considerably larger clone is one nucleotide away. The data are from a study of blood T cell repertoires in COVID-19 (dated by TCRdb to 2018 to 2020). Some background on the complete study: Samples covering the acute and convalescent phases of COVID-19 were provided by collaborators in the United States, Italy and Spain. Where HLA class I and class II types were available, the types were taken from metadata supplied by the sample provider, not from assay-based typing. The prospective study material was composed of cDNA or gDNA derived from T cells, B-cell-depleted T cells, or PBMCs. Sample metadata almost always included a de-identified subject ID, COVID-19 status, age in years and sex. The samples were drawn from two sources: the first 160 participants of the ongoing ImmuneRACE study, and 1,000 to 1,500 subjects contributed by 6 global collaborators. The repertoires were released in a freely available public database meant as a resource for research on the immune response to SARS-CoV-2. The dataset comprised deeply sampled blood TCRbeta repertoires from subjects exposed to, actively infected with, or recovered from COVID-19. Summary of the overall study and its limitations: How much clinical and demographic metadata was included differed by source and by participant, and the metadata was provided uncurated.

CDR1 and CDR2 are read off the germline V gene as KGHSH and LQKENI. From its cysteine to its phenylalanine, the CDR3 spans 15 amino acids. The sequence is cut down to CDR3 DNA, 45 bases in frame from base 1. V is trimmed back by 4 bases and J by 1 base, and the junction contains 6 bases that no gene match accounts for. The immunoSEQ Assay, a bias-controlled multiplex PCR, was used to amplify TCRbeta CDR3 regions from genomic DNA. Regarding the original processing steps: The number of nucleated cells in each sample was estimated by amplification of reference gene primers within the assay. Sequence reads were collapsed and filtered to measure the absolute abundance of every unique TCRbeta CDR3 rearrangement. For each sample, productive Simpson clonality was calculated as the square root of Simpson's diversity index across productive rearrangements. Entries here come from immuneACCESS through TCRdb and include only in-frame sequences with V and J called. Some clones fail to appear in such tables; in the studies checked, an unresolved V gene covers under half of the shortfall, and the cause of the remainder is unknown. The V and J calls and clone size are taken from that table; D and trimming were inferred from the DNA. The sample profile shows about 190,000 clones; about 89% of them were found once. Of the sample, around 7% is held by the ten largest clones.

Whole blood was collected in K2EDTA tubes by collaborating institutions according to the institutions' own protocols. Collaborator samples were shipped for TCRbeta analysis as frozen whole blood, isolated PBMCs, or DNA extracted from either sample type. The sequence derives from a man in his forties with acute or convalescent COVID-19. The chain joins TRBV18 to TRBJ1-1, and 7 bases in between align with TRBD1. The sequenced sample consisted of peripheral blood. The DNA sequence follows: TGTGCCAGCTCACTGGCCGGGACAGAGAACACTGAAGCTTTCTTT. Protein translation: CASSLAGTENTEAFF.